This T cell receptor (beta chain) comes out of a study of T cells in Graves' hyperthyroidism and ophthalmopathy. Background on the study: Before treatment of any kind, peripheral blood was taken at initial diagnosis.

This clonotype occurred a few times. Its antigen is not identified. RNA transcripts were the template for amplifying TCR beta CDR3 regions. During a first-round RT-PCR of the TCR CDR3, the HTBI primer set was used. TCRdb re-called the multiplex PCR reads with MiXCR, one entry per CDR3 protein. The sample records hundreds of thousands of distinct CDR3 sequences, under 45% being singletons. Germline-derived CDR1 and CDR2 are MDHEN and SYDVKM. Trimming left V 4 bases short and J 9 bases short, with 7 bases between. The CDR3 consists of 10 residues. Uncontrolled infection, other autoimmune disease, pregnancy or lactation disqualified patients from enrolment. For the diagnoses, clinical symptoms, serum thyroxine and TRAb, thyroid ultrasound and orbital computed tomography were used. Study observations and caveats: Stable hyperthyroidism and ophthalmopathy were separated using 13 V-J signatures.

The sequenced material came from blood. This clonotype was sampled from a woman in her 40s with Graves' hyperthyroidism. V usage is TRBV28 and J usage is TRBJ2-7; unclear D gene. The CDR3 DNA reads TGTGCCAGCAGTTCCGCAGGGCAGTACTTC. This translates into CASSSAGQYF.